These 8 T cell receptor beta chains were all obtained from the same sample, sequenced in a study of blood T cell repertoires in COVID-19. Produced via immunoSEQ multiplex PCR; TCRdb's table is partial and in-frame only. The repertoire includes around 250,000 clones, roughly nine tenths of them detected once, and about 4.6% sits in the top ten. Sequenced material: peripheral blood. The origin of the receptors is a woman between 40 and 55 years old who had recovered from COVID-19.

The chain couples TRBV19 to TRBJ2-1; TRBD2 might be the D (5 bases). CDR3 size: 16 residues. Germline V gene data show CDR1 as LNHDA and CDR2 as SQIVND (reference sequence). V lost 1 base to trimming and J lost 2 bases, with 12 bases between them. CDR3 nucleotides: TGTGCCAGTAGTATAGGCCCGAGGGTCCCCTACAATGAGCAGTTCTTC. Its protein is CASSIGPRVPYNEQFF.

V usage is TRBV30 and J usage is TRBJ2-1; 8 nucleotides agree with TRBD2. Per germline, CDR1 GTSNPN and CDR2 SVGIG (reference sequence). The CDR3 is 14 amino acids. J was trimmed by 7 bases and V by 4 bases; bases with no gene match: 9. CDR3: CAWNPGGKLNEQFF. The CDR3 nucleotides read TGTGCCTGGAATCCGGGGGGGAAGTTGAATGAGCAGTTCTTC.

This chain links TRBV5-5 with TRBJ1-2; maybe TRBD1 (5 bases). Trimming took off 1 base at V and 3 bases at J, with 16 bases between the two ends. From germline, CDR1 is SGHKS and CDR2 YYEKEE (reference sequence). CDR3 size: 16 residues. DNA for the CDR3: TGTGCCAGCAGCTTGAGGGGCAGGGATGATCACTATGGCTACACCTTC. This gives the protein CASSLRGRDDHYGYTF. Together with reference TRBV5-5 and TRBJ1-2, the CDR3 gives the full variable domain: DAGVTQSPTHLIKTRGQQVTLRCSPISGHKSVSWYQQVLGQGPQFIFQYYEKEERGRGNFPDRFSARQFPNYSSELNVNALLLGDSALYLCASSLRGRDDHYGYTFGSGTRLTVV.

The rearrangement uses TRBV3-1 (or the pseudogene TRBV3-2) and TRBJ1-3; 9 nucleotides match TRBD1. The V and J ends lost 4 bases and 7 bases, in that order; junction bases with no gene match: 5. Germline values: CDR1 LGHDT, CDR2 YNNKEL (reference sequence). This CDR3 is built from 14 residues. CDR3: CASSLGTGINTIYF. The CDR3 DNA reads as TGTGCCAGCAGCCTCGGGACAGGGATCAACACCATATATTTT.

V is TRBV7-3 and J is TRBJ2-5, with TRBD2 matching over 10 bases. CDR3 length: 16 amino acids. J gave up 1 base and V 5 bases, and 7 bases lay outside the gene matches. CDR1 is SGHTA, CDR2 FQGTGA, per germline. The CDR3 nucleotides are TGTGCCAGCAGCGGAAGGACTAGCGGAGGCCAAGAGACCCAGTACTTC. This translates into CASSGRTSGGQETQYF.

This chain connects TRBV24-1 to TRBJ2-1, with 7 nucleotides matching TRBD1. Germline V gene lookup returns CDR1 KGHDR and CDR2 SFDVKD. CDR3 length: 17 amino acids. Trimming cost V 5 bases and J 0 bases; bases outside gene matches: 9. Here the CDR3 reads CATSVNRGFSSYNEQFF. CDR3 nucleotide sequence: TGTGCCACCAGTGTAAACAGGGGATTTAGCTCCTACAATGAGCAGTTCTTC.

The chain is built from TRBV3-1 (or the pseudogene TRBV3-2) and TRBJ2-6, with D unresolved. Germline CDR1 reads LGHDT; CDR2 reads YNNKEL (reference sequence). The CDR3 runs 15 residues. The V and J ends lost 0 bases and 0 bases respectively, with 3 bases between them. The CDR3 DNA follows: TGTGCCAGCAGCCAAGAACTCTCTGGGGCCAACGTCCTGACTTTC. This encodes CASSQELSGANVLTF.

The chain combines TRBV28 with TRBJ1-2; D uncertain. Germline loops: CDR1 MDHEN, CDR2 SYDVKM. Trimming pared 3 bases from V and 4 bases from J, leaving 12 bases between. CDR3 length equals 14 residues. This CDR3 reads CASSFLSLSYGYTF. The CDR3 DNA reads as TGTGCCAGCAGTTTCCTTAGCCTAAGCTATGGCTACACCTTC.